This entry lists 24 T cell receptor beta chains sequenced from one sample in a study of response to subunit inactivated influenza vaccine. MiXCR was run by TCRdb on the RT-PCR reads, yielding one entry per CDR3 protein. The repertoire holds around 650,000 distinct CDR3 sequences, with 15% to 18% as singletons. Here the sequenced sample was PBMCs from blood, taken approximately 13 days after vaccination. These receptors were taken from a man aged 50 or older who received an inactivated influenza vaccine.

The sample holds a few counts of this clonotype. This chain connects TRBV7-9 to TRBJ2-5, with 7 bases identical to TRBD2. The length of the CDR3 is 17 residues. The V gene's germline CDR1 is SEHNR and CDR2 FQNEAQ (reference sequence). V lost 5 bases and J lost 1; bases outside the gene matches: 13. As DNA, the CDR3 is TGTGCCAGCAGCCCTAGGCAGCGGGGCTACCCCCAAGAGACCCAGTACTTC. Translation: CASSPRQRGYPQETQYF.

This clonotype turned up a few times. The chain has TRBV11-1 and TRBJ2-5, with 11 bases identical to TRBD2. V shed 5 bases, J shed 2 bases, and the junction held 13 bases outside the gene matches. The length of the CDR3 is 18 residues. The germline gives CDR1 SGHAT, CDR2 FQDESV (reference sequence). The CDR3 is CASSAPLRLAGLQETQYF. Here the CDR3 DNA reads TGTGCCAGCAGCGCGCCCCTCCGACTAGCGGGGTTACAAGAGACCCAGTACTTC.

The chain links TRBV29-1 to TRBJ2-7; TRBD2 matches at 10 bases. V was clipped by 0 bases and J by 6 bases; unmatched bases: 8. Germline V lookup: CDR1 SQVTM, CDR2 ANQGSEA. The CDR3 contains 15 residues. The CDR3 DNA follows: TGCAGCGTTGAAGATATTACAGCGGGAGGGCTCGAGCAGTACTTC. Encoded protein: CSVEDITAGGLEQYF.

The rearrangement joins TRBV6-5 to TRBJ2-5; D is possibly TRBD2 (6 bases). V lost 2 bases and J lost 4, with 14 bases in between. The CDR3 is made up of 15 amino acids. Germline assignment: CDR1 MNHEY and CDR2 SVGAGI. The CDR3 loop is CASSYGQGGPETQYF. The CDR3 region has the DNA TGTGCCAGCAGTTACGGGCAGGGAGGACCAGAGACCCAGTACTTC.

V usage is TRBV6-2 or TRBV6-3 and J usage is TRBJ2-7, with 10 bases that match TRBD1. Germline V gene data show CDR1 as MNHEY and CDR2 as SVGEGT. The CDR3 is 15 residues long. V lost 6 bases and J lost 3; bases outside the gene matches: 8. CDR3 nucleotide sequence: TGTGCCAGCAGGCCGGACAGGGGGACCTACTACGAGCAGTACTTC. Amino acids: CASRPDRGTYYEQYF.

This clonotype was detected a few times. The rearrangement joins TRBV7-2 to TRBJ2-7; D gene uncertain. Per germline, CDR1 SGHTA and CDR2 FQGNSA. The CDR3 consists of 14 residues. Trimming left V 2 bases short and J 0 bases short, with 8 bases between. CDR3 sequence (DNA): TGTGCCAGCAGCTTACCCATGAGCTCCTACGAGCAGTACTTC. Its translation: CASSLPMSSYEQYF.

Many counts were recorded for this clonotype. V gene TRBV7-9 combines with J gene TRBJ1-2; no reliable D call. Germline lookup yields CDR1 SEHNR and CDR2 FQNEAQ (reference sequence). Trimming removed 4 bases from V and 4 bases from J, with 13 bases in between. The CDR3 covers 14 residues. This chain's CDR3 is CASSSGGQFYGYTF. As DNA, the CDR3 is TGTGCCAGCAGCTCGGGTGGGCAGTTCTATGGCTACACCTTC.

This clonotype was detected a few times. The chain links TRBV7-9 to TRBJ2-3; D might be TRBD2 (6 bases). Germline V gives CDR1 SEHNR, CDR2 FQNEAQ (reference sequence). Trimming stripped 4 bases from V and 1 base from J, with 12 bases between. This CDR3 contains 15 residues. CDR3 coding DNA: TGTGCCAGCAGCTACACGGGAGTTGGCACAGATACGCAGTATTTT. Its protein product is CASSYTGVGTDTQYF.

This clonotype was detected only a few times. The chain is built from TRBV4-1 and TRBJ2-3, with D perhaps assigned TRBD1 or TRBD2 (5 bases each). Trimming stripped 0 bases from V and 1 base from J, with 11 bases between. Germline values: CDR1 MGHRA, CDR2 YSYEKL. The CDR3 extends over 16 amino acids. CDR3 loop: CASSQDPGPGTDTQYF. The CDR3 region has the DNA TGCGCCAGCAGCCAAGATCCGGGGCCCGGCACAGATACGCAGTATTTT.

Only a few counts were recorded for this clonotype. The CDR3: CASSPKGRTGELFF. In DNA form, the CDR3 reads TGTGCCAGCAGCCCCAAGGGGCGGACCGGGGAGCTGTTTTTT. V is TRBV27 and J is TRBJ2-2, with D maybe TRBD1 (5 bases). CDR1 MNHEY and CDR2 SMNVEV come from the germline V gene (reference sequence). The length of the CDR3 is 14 residues. Trimming stripped 6 bases from V and 5 bases from J, with 13 bases between.

This chain uses TRBV7-9 with TRBJ2-7, with a tentative D call TRBD1 (6 bases). CDR3 length: 11 residues. Germline CDR1 and CDR2: SEHNR and FQNEAQ (reference sequence). The ends were cut back, 5 bases at V and 11 bases at J, with 13 bases in the middle. DNA for the CDR3: TGTGCCAGCAGCCACCGGGACATTGAGTACTTC. Protein: CASSHRDIEYF.

The chain uses TRBV5-1 and TRBJ2-5, with D tentatively TRBD1 (6 bases). This CDR3 region has 14 residues. Germline CDR1 SGHRS, CDR2 YFSETQ. V was shortened by 2 bases and J by 4 bases, with 12 bases between the two germline ends. CDR3 DNA sequence: TGCGCCAGCAGCTTCACAGGGTTTGCAGAGACCCAGTACTTC. Translation gives CASSFTGFAETQYF.

This clonotype was counted a single time. A much larger clone is a single base away; this may be a read error. The V call is TRBV29-1, the J call TRBJ2-5, with 7 bases matching TRBD1. The last part of the DNA fits TRBJ2-1 better; the J call may be wrong. This CDR3 contains 13 residues. The V gene's germline CDR1 is SQVTM and CDR2 ANQGSEA. CDR3: CIQGQPGEETQFF. Here the CDR3 DNA reads TGCATCCAGGGACAGCCCGGGGAAGAGACCCAGTTCTTC.

This clonotype appeared a few times. The chain joins TRBV11-2 to TRBJ2-3, with TRBD1 as a possible D gene (6 bases). CDR1 is SGHAT and CDR2 is FQNNGV in the germline V gene. V was shortened by 8 bases and J by 3 bases, with 21 bases between the two germline ends. The CDR3 runs to 16 residues. The CDR3 bases are TGTGCCAGCGAACAGGGTAATCCGATGAGTACAGATACGCAGTATTTT. This codes for CASEQGNPMSTDTQYF.

V usage is TRBV7-8 and J usage is TRBJ2-1; 9 bases are shared with TRBD2. The V and J ends lost 1 base and 9 bases, in that order; junction bases with no gene match: 10. CDR1 is SGHVS and CDR2 is FQNEAQ in the germline V gene. The CDR3 totals 16 residues. CDR3 nucleotides: TGTGCCAGCAGCTTAGTTTTGGCGGGAGGGCAGGGTGAGCAGTTCTTC. Translating it yields CASSLVLAGGQGEQFF.

The table lists this clonotype with a few counts. V is TRBV7-2 and J is TRBJ2-3; D is unclear. The germline V gene has CDR1 SGHTA and CDR2 FQGNSA. The CDR3 runs 15 residues. Trimming took 5 bases from V and 4 from J, leaving 16 bases between them. The CDR3 region has the DNA TGTGCCAGCAGCCCTACGGGTCTATGGGCAGATACGCAGTATTTT. Its protein is CASSPTGLWADTQYF.

This clonotype was seen only a few times. V gene TRBV4-1 combines with J gene TRBJ1-2; 8 nucleotides agree with TRBD1. Looked up from germline, CDR1 is MGHRA and CDR2 is YSYEKL. Losses at the gene ends were 1 base for V and 8 bases for J; bases not matched to a gene: 3. The CDR3 has 13 amino acids. CDR3 protein: CASSQVQGEGYTF. The CDR3 DNA sequence: TGCGCCAGCAGCCAAGTACAGGGGGAAGGCTACACCTTC.

The chain links TRBV7-2 to TRBJ2-5; TRBD2 aligns across 9 bases. This CDR3 contains 14 residues. The V gene's germline CDR1 is SGHTA and CDR2 FQGNSA. Trimming at V came to 7 bases and at J to 2 bases, leaving 5 bases not matched to a gene. CDR3 coding DNA: TGTGCCAGCATCTCCGGACTAGCGCAAGAGACCCAGTACTTC. Encoded protein: CASISGLAQETQYF.

The V gene is TRBV20-1, the J gene TRBJ2-5; TRBD2 aligns across 10 bases. The V and J ends lost 3 bases and 1 base, in that order; junction bases with no gene match: 8. The germline V gene has CDR1 DFQATT and CDR2 SNEGSKA (reference sequence). This CDR3 comprises 16 residues. CDR3 amino acids: CSASPLSGGTQETQYF. The CDR3, as DNA: TGCAGTGCTAGCCCCCTTAGCGGGGGGACCCAAGAGACCCAGTACTTC.

This clonotype was counted a few times. The chain joins TRBV28 to TRBJ2-1, with 8 nucleotides matching TRBD1. Trimming cost V 1 base and J 8 bases; bases outside gene matches: 10. Germline-derived CDR1 and CDR2 are MDHEN and SYDVKM. The CDR3 length is 16 residues. For the CDR3, the DNA is TGTGCCAGCAGTTTATTATCGGGACAGGAGGGTGATGAGCAGTTCTTC. This codes for CASSLLSGQEGDEQFF.

The sample holds a few counts of this clonotype. The V call is TRBV12-3 or TRBV12-4, the J call TRBJ1-5, with D hard to call. The V end was cut by 5 bases, the J end by 10 bases, with 15 bases between. The CDR3 extends over 13 amino acids. CDR3 in DNA: TGTGCCAGCAGTCCCACTATGATCGCACCCCAGCATTTT. Translation: CASSPTMIAPQHF.

This clonotype was seen a handful of times. The chain joins TRBV27 to TRBJ2-4; 8 positions match TRBD2. With V trimmed by 6 bases and J by 3 bases, 16 bases remained unmatched. There are 18 residues in the CDR3. The germline V gene encodes CDR1 MNHEY and CDR2 SMNVEV (reference sequence). The CDR3 DNA follows: TGTGCCAGCAGCCGATCCCGGCGGGGGGCTTTGGACAAAAACATTCAGTACTTC. Its protein product is CASSRSRRGALDKNIQYF.

This clonotype showed up just a few times. The genes are TRBV2 and TRBJ1-1; the D is unclear. V lost 3 bases and J lost 5, with 4 bases in between. The CDR3 has 11 amino acids. Looked up from germline, CDR1 is SNHLY and CDR2 is FYNNEI. The CDR3 here is CASSERTEAFF. The CDR3 nucleotides read TGTGCCAGCAGTGAGAGGACTGAAGCTTTCTTT.

This clonotype has a handful of counts. The genes are TRBV20-1 and TRBJ2-1, with D maybe TRBD1 (6 bases). Germline loops: CDR1 DFQATT, CDR2 SNEGSKA (reference sequence). The CDR3 has 15 amino acids. V lost 3 bases, J lost 4 bases, and 16 bases lay in between. This CDR3 is CSARYREHWYNEQFF. For the CDR3, the DNA is TGCAGTGCTAGGTACAGGGAGCATTGGTACAATGAGCAGTTCTTC.